Following are 21 T cell receptor beta chains from one sample sequenced in a study of identical twins. One entry per CDR3 protein results from TCRdb running MiXCR on the 5' RACE reads. The sample lists 1,800,000 or so distinct CDR3 sequences; less than 40% were seen once. Sample: cord blood. The receptors stem from a newborn girl in good health.

This chain uses TRBV28 with TRBJ2-1; D unresolved. The germline CDR1 and CDR2 sequences are MDHEN and SYDVKM. V shed 6 bases and J shed 0 bases, with 15 bases lying between them. This CDR3 has 16 residues. CDR3 loop: CASRTRTLSSYNEQFF. The CDR3, as DNA: TGTGCCAGCAGGACTCGGACGCTGAGCTCCTACAATGAGCAGTTCTTC.

This clonotype was found a few times. V and J are TRBV27 and TRBJ2-7; maybe TRBD1 (6 bases). The J call may be in error: the DNA end matches TRBJ2-5 better. The CDR3 totals 15 residues. Germline-derived CDR1 and CDR2 are MNHEY and SMNVEV (reference sequence). The CDR3 DNA reads as TGTGCCAGCAGTTTTCGTCAGGGGTGGCGGGAGACCCAGTACTTC. Its protein product is CASSFRQGWRETQYF.

The CDR3 sequence: CSARDGRRHANQPQHF. CDR3 DNA: TGCAGTGCTAGAGATGGGCGACGGCATGCAAATCAGCCCCAGCATTTT. The chain joins TRBV20-1 to TRBJ1-5; D gene uncertain. The CDR3 has 16 residues. V was clipped by 0 bases and J by 4 bases, with 16 bases between them. Germline CDR1 reads DFQATT; CDR2 reads SNEGSKA (reference sequence).

The chain uses TRBV25-1 and TRBJ1-5; D perhaps matches TRBD1 (6 bases). V lost 6 bases to trimming and J lost 0 bases, with 9 bases between them. CDR1 and CDR2 from the germline V gene are MGHDK and SYGVNS. The CDR3 has 14 amino acids. The CDR3 reads CASSADSSNQPQHF. The CDR3 DNA reads as TGTGCCAGCAGCGCGGACAGTAGCAATCAGCCCCAGCATTTT.

The chain couples TRBV24-1 to TRBJ2-5; TRBD2 matches 8 bases. The length of the CDR3 is 16 residues. V gave up 1 base and J gave up 11 bases; unmatched junction bases: 14. CDR1 and CDR2 (germline): KGHDR, SFDVKD. CDR3 coding DNA: TGTGCCACCAGTGATTTTGCCGGGACTAGAGGTGATGAGCAGTACTTC. Translation gives CATSDFAGTRGDEQYF.

The chain employs TRBV5-1 and TRBJ2-7, with TRBD2 matching 11 bases. The CDR3 consists of 15 residues. CDR1 is SGHRS and CDR2 is YFSETQ in the germline V gene. J gave up 2 bases and V 4 bases, and 5 bases lay outside the gene matches. The CDR3 is CASSLILAGAYEQYF. As DNA, the CDR3 is TGCGCCAGCAGCCTTATACTAGCGGGAGCCTACGAGCAGTACTTC.

This clonotype was detected a few times. The rearrangement uses TRBV29-1 and TRBJ2-1; TRBD2 matches at 8 bases. The CDR3 has 14 residues. Per germline, CDR1 SQVTM and CDR2 ANQGSEA. After removal of 7 bases from V and 1 base from J, the junction contained 6 bases not matched to a gene. The CDR3 bases are TGCAGCGCGAGCGGGAGTGGGTCCTACAATGAGCAGTTCTTC. Amino acids: CSASGSGSYNEQFF.

This chain uses TRBV19 with TRBJ1-1; D gene ambiguous. Trimming pared 4 bases from V and 0 bases from J, leaving 15 bases between. The CDR3 sequence is 16 residues long. Germline V gene data show CDR1 as LNHDA and CDR2 as SQIVND (reference sequence). The DNA for the CDR3 is TGTGCCAGTAGTAGTAGGGAGAGGCGGATGAACACTGAAGCTTTCTTT. The encoded protein is CASSSRERRMNTEAFF.

Note on this clonotype: Mismatch with germline at one junction end may stem from a read error. The V call is TRBV3-1, the J call TRBJ1-2; D not resolved. Germline-derived CDR1 and CDR2 are LGHDT and YNNKEL (reference sequence). This CDR3 has 13 residues. The CDR3 sequence: CASGQVASYGYTF. CDR3 sequence (DNA): TGTGCCAGCGGCCAAGTGGCCAGCTATGGCTACACCTTC.

The table lists this clonotype with a few counts. The chain couples TRBV2 to TRBJ2-1; 8 nucleotides agree with TRBD2. Germline CDR1 and CDR2: SNHLY and FYNNEI. This CDR3 is built from 17 residues. V shed 6 bases and J 3 bases; nucleotides not matched to a gene: 13. The CDR3 here is CASRGITAGGHYNEQFF. DNA of the CDR3: TGTGCCAGCAGAGGAATCACCGCGGGGGGCCACTACAATGAGCAGTTCTTC.

This clonotype came up once. Lacking the conserved final phenylalanine or tryptophan, this CDR3 likely reflects a read error. This sequence joins TRBV30 and TRBJ2-1; no firm D call. Germline-derived CDR1 and CDR2 are GTSNPN and SVGIG (reference sequence). This CDR3 has 15 amino acids. The germline V and J ends were trimmed by 3 bases and 4 bases, with 16 bases remaining between them. CDR3 sequence: CAWRLGLSLYNEQFS. In nucleotides, the CDR3 is TGTGCCTGGAGGCTCGGGCTTTCCCTTTACAATGAGCAGTTCTCC.

The V gene is TRBV21-1, the J gene TRBJ1-2. TRBV21-1 counts as a pseudogene. CDR3 length equals 9 residues. The CDR3, as DNA: TGTGCCAGAGAGACCGGCTACACCTTC. Translating gives CARETGYTF.

This clonotype was picked up a small number of times. The CDR3 bases are TGTGCCACCAGCAGACAGGTACTAGGGCTTTACACTGAAGCTTTCTTT. Translating it yields CATSRQVLGLYTEAFF. This chain joins TRBV15 and TRBJ1-1; D gene uncertain. Per the germline V gene, CDR1 is LNHNV and CDR2 is YYDKDF (reference sequence). Deletions cut 2 bases from V and 3 bases from J, with 16 bases between. This CDR3 region has 16 residues.

This clonotype was seen only once. The J gene is TRBJ2-1, the V gene TRBV4-1; 7 bases fit TRBD2. Germline lookup yields CDR1 MGHRA and CDR2 YSYEKL. The CDR3 length is 16 residues. V lost 1 base, J lost 4 bases, and 7 bases stayed unmatched. CDR3 region: CASSQGRSGEYNEQFF. CDR3 DNA sequence: TGCGCCAGCAGCCAAGGGCGGAGCGGGGAGTACAATGAGCAGTTCTTC.

The chain recombines TRBV7-8 with TRBJ1-1, with a weak D call TRBD1 (5 bases). Trimming took off 5 bases at V and 0 bases at J, with 13 bases between the two ends. The CDR3 has 15 residues. The V gene's germline CDR1 is SGHVS and CDR2 FQNEAQ. In DNA, the CDR3 is TGTGCCAGCAGCCAGACAGAGAACATGAACACTGAAGCTTTCTTT. Protein sequence: CASSQTENMNTEAFF.

This sequence joins TRBV2 and TRBJ1-2; the D gene is possibly TRBD1 (6 bases). Germline V CDR1 and CDR2: SNHLY, FYNNEI. The CDR3 length is 15 residues. Trimming took 7 bases from V and 7 from J, leaving 22 bases between them. CDR3 nucleotide sequence: TGTGCCAGCAAAGGCTTGAAACGGACAGTAAGTGGCTACACCTTC. Its translation is CASKGLKRTVSGYTF.

In regard to this clonotype: The junction departs from germline at one end; a sequencing error may be responsible. The V gene is TRBV11-2, the J gene TRBJ1-4; D unresolved. The CDR3 totals 15 residues. Per germline, CDR1 SGHAT and CDR2 FQNNGV. The CDR3 here is CAGSLGWGDGEKLFF. CDR3 DNA: TGTGCCGGCAGCTTAGGATGGGGAGATGGTGAAAAACTGTTTTTT.

About this clonotype itself: An end of the junction differs from the germline gene, which may be a read error. The chain recombines TRBV20-1 with TRBJ1-2, with no clear D. The CDR3 loop spans 14 amino acids. Germline V CDR1 and CDR2: DFQATT, SNEGSKA (reference sequence). CDR3 sequence reads: CGAREELANYGYTF. In DNA form, the CDR3 reads TGCGGTGCTAGAGAGGAGCTTGCTAACTATGGCTACACCTTC.

The J gene is TRBJ2-7, the V gene TRBV25-1; D remains unclear. The CDR3 totals 12 residues. Trimming took off 7 bases at V and 6 bases at J, with 13 bases between the two ends. Germline CDR1 reads MGHDK; CDR2 reads SYGVNS. The CDR3 coding sequence is TGTGCCAGCACTCCCGGTGAATGCGAGCAGTACTTC. Encoded protein: CASTPGECEQYF.

This clonotype has only a few counts. This chain connects TRBV4-2 to TRBJ2-1, with a tentative D call TRBD2 (6 bases). CDR1 and CDR2 from the germline V gene are LGHNA and YNFKEQ. Between the trimmed V and J ends, which lost 4 bases and 4 bases, there was a span of 20 bases. The CDR3 spans 17 residues. The CDR3: CASSLFSVGGTYNEQFF. The CDR3 DNA reads as TGTGCCAGCAGCCTATTCAGCGTGGGAGGTACTTACAATGAGCAGTTCTTC.

The chain combines TRBV18 with TRBJ1-2; D gene unclear. Germline V lookup: CDR1 KGHSH, CDR2 LQKENI. The CDR3 sequence is 16 residues long. Trimming removed 1 base from V and 4 bases from J, with 16 bases in between. CDR3 residues: CASSPQYEGRSYGYTF. CDR3 sequence (DNA): TGTGCCAGCTCACCACAGTATGAGGGAAGAAGCTATGGCTACACCTTC. The complete variable domain, with remaining parts taken from reference TRBV18 and TRBJ1-2, reads NAGVMQNPRHLVRRRGQEARLRCSPMKGHSHVYWYRQLPEEGLKFMVYLQKENIIDESGMPKERFSAEFPKEGPSILRIQQVVRGDSAAYFCASSPQYEGRSYGYTFGSGTRLTVV.